This TCR beta chain derives from a study of early T cells in non-severe SARS-CoV-2 infection. The wider study: Unsorted whole-blood RNA was sequenced in bulk, leaving chains unpaired.

The V end lost 2 bases, the J end lost 5 bases, and 12 bases lay between the germline ends. The CDR3 has 14 amino acids. CDR1 is MDHEN and CDR2 is SYDVKM in the germline V gene. TCRdb analysed the 5' RACE reads with MiXCR anew, one entry per CDR3 protein. Of some 48,000 distinct CDR3 sequences listed, 6% to 8% were seen once; the top ten hold approximately 5%. This clonotype came up a few times. This chain joins TRBV28 and TRBJ2-5; possibly TRBD1 or TRBD2 for D (5 bases each). The sequenced sample was whole blood. This sequence was found in an adult who was a healthcare worker with PCR-confirmed SARS-CoV-2 infection or an uninfected control (not recorded which). CDR3 sequence reads: CASSLRGVIETQYF. DNA for the CDR3: TGTGCCAGCAGTTTACGAGGGGTTATCGAGACCCAGTACTTC.